This T cell receptor beta chain is from a study of shared clonotypes between healthy human individuals. A split of CD4+ cells into CD45RA+ naive and CD45RA-negative memory subsets was performed. Profiled with immunoSEQ multiplex PCR; TCRdb holds only in-frame clones, not every one. This sample yields around 2,000,000 clones, of which roughly 94% are seen a single time; 0.1% to 0.15% belongs to the top ten. Trimming removed 5 bases from V and 7 bases from J; junction bases left unmatched: 6. The CDR3 is 15 amino acids. Germline CDR1 is KGHSH and CDR2 is LQKENI. Specimen: naive CD4+ T cells sorted from blood. Subset given: CD45RA+ positively selected. The origin of this receptor is a man aged 18 to 35 in good health. The chain recombines TRBV18 with TRBJ2-1; 12 positions agree with TRBD2. CDR3 nucleotides: TGTGCCAGCTCAGCCGAACTAGCGGGAGGTAATGAGCAGTTCTTC. Amino acid sequence: CASSAELAGGNEQFF.